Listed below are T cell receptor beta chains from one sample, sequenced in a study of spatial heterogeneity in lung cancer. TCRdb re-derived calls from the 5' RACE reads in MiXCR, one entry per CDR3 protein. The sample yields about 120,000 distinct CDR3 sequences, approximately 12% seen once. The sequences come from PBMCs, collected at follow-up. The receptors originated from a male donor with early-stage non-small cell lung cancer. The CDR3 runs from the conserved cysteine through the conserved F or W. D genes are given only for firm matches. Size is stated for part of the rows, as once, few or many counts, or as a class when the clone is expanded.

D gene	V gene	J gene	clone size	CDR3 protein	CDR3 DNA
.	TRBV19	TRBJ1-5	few	CASQGLGNQPQHF	TGTGCCAGCCAGGGTCTGGGGAATCAGCCCCAGCATTTT
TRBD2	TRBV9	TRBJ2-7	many	CASSRSGGAEEQYF	TGTGCCAGCAGCCGTAGCGGGGGGGCCGAAGAGCAGTACTTC
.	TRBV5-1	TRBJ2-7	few	CASSTPDEYEQYF	TGCGCCAGCAGCACCCCGGACGAGTACGAGCAGTACTTC
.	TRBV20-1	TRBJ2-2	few	CSARRPGATGELFF	TGCAGTGCGCGCCGCCCAGGGGCCACCGGGGAGCTGTTTTTT
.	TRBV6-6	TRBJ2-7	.	CASSYSAITTYEQYF	TGTGCCAGCAGTTACTCGGCCATCACTACCTACGAGCAGTACTTC
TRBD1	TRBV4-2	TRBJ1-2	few	CASSQDLDRANYGYTF	TGTGCCAGCAGCCAAGATCTCGACAGGGCTAACTATGGCTACACCTTC
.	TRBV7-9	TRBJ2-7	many	CASSSYVDGAYEQYF	TGTGCCAGCAGCTCCTACGTCGACGGAGCCTACGAGCAGTACTTC
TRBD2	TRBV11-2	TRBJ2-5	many	CASSLFRGGYQETQYF	TGTGCCAGCAGCCTCTTCCGCGGGGGGTACCAAGAGACCCAGTACTTC
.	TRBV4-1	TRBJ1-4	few	CASSQASGTREKLFF	TGCGCCAGCAGCCAAGCCTCCGGGACAAGGGAAAAACTGTTTTTT
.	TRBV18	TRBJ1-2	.	CASSPDSQYGYTF	TGTGCCAGCTCACCGGACAGCCAGTATGGCTACACCTTC
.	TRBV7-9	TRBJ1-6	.	CASTVDNINSPLHF	TGTGCCAGCACCGTGGACAATATTAATTCACCCCTCCACTTT
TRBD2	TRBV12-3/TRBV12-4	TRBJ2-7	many	CASSSIAGYEQYF	TGTGCCAGCAGCAGTATAGCGGGCTACGAGCAGTACTTC
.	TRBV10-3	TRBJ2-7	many	CAISVEGDEQYF	TGTGCCATCAGTGTTGAAGGGGACGAGCAGTACTTC
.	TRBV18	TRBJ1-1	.	CASSPVPSRMNTEAFF	TGTGCCAGCTCACCCGTCCCCAGCAGGATGAACACTGAAGCTTTCTTT
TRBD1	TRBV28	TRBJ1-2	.	CATTGGDGYTF	TGTGCCACCACAGGGGGTGATGGCTACACCTTC
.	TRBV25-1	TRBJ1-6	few	CASALPAGPNSPLHF	TGTGCCAGCGCCTTACCGGCAGGGCCTAATTCACCCCTCCACTTT
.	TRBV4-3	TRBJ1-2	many	CASSQVGGGAYGYTF	TGCGCCAGCAGCCAAGTGGGAGGGGGTGCCTATGGCTACACCTTC
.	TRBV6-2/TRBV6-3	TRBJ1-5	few	CASRDPLGALYSNQPQHF	TGTGCCAGCAGGGACCCTCTAGGGGCCTTATATAGCAATCAGCCCCAGCATTTT
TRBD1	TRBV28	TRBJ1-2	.	CASSSRDRGYGYTF	TGTGCCAGCAGTTCCCGGGACAGGGGTTATGGCTACACCTTC
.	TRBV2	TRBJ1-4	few	CASRFQGQANEKLFF	TGTGCCAGCAGATTCCAAGGGCAAGCAAATGAAAAACTGTTTTTT
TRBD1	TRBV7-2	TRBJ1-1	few	CASSRFTGGSKAFF	TGTGCCAGCAGCCGATTCACAGGGGGATCGAAGGCTTTCTTT
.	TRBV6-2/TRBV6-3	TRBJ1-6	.	CASTLDSNYSPLHF	TGTGCCAGCACCCTGGACAGTAATTATTCACCCCTCCACTTT
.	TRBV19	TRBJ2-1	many	CASSVTGTAGGDNEQFF	TGTGCCAGTAGTGTGACCGGGACCGCCGGCGGTGACAATGAGCAGTTCTTC
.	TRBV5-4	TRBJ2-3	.	CASSLASMGGGGDTQYF	TGTGCCAGCAGCTTGGCTTCTATGGGGGGAGGTGGAGATACGCAGTATTTT
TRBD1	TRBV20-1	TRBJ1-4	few	CSARKTTGGLKEKLFF	TGCAGTGCTAGGAAAACAACAGGGGGCCTAAAAGAAAAACTGTTTTTT
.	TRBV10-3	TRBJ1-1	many	CAISESTEAFF	TGTGCCATCAGTGAGTCCACTGAAGCTTTCTTT
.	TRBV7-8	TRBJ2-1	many	CASSLGSYNEQFF	TGTGCCAGCAGCTTAGGCTCCTACAATGAGCAGTTCTTC
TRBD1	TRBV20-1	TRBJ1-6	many	CSARDTGGARHSPLHF	TGCAGTGCTAGAGATACAGGGGGCGCGAGGCATTCACCCCTCCACTTT
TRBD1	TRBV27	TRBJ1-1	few	CASRGLTGYPEAFF	TGTGCCAGCAGAGGCTTGACAGGGTACCCTGAAGCTTTCTTT